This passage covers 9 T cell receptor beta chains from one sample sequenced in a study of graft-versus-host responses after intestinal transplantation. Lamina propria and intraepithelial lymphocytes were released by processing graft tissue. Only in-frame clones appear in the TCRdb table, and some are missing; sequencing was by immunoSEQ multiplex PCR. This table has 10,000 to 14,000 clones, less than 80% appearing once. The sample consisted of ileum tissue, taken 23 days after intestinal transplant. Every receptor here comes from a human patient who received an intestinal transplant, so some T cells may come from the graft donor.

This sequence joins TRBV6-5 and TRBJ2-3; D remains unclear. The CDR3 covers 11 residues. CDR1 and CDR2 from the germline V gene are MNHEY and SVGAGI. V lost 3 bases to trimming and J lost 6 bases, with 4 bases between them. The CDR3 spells CASSYHDTQYF. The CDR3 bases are TGTGCCAGCAGTTATCACGATACGCAGTATTTT.

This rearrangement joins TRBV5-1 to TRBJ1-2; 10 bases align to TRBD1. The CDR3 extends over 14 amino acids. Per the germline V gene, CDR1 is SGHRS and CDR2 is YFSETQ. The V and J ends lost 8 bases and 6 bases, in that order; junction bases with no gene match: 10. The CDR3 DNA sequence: TGCGCCAGTGCGACAGGGGGCTCGTCAAATGGCTACACCTTC. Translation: CASATGGSSNGYTF.

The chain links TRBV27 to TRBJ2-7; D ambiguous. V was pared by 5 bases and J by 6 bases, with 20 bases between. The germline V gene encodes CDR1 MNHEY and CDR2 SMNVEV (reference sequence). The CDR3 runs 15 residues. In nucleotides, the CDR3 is TGTGCCAGCAGTACCCTGAAAACCCAAGGCGGCGAGCAGTACTTC. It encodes CASSTLKTQGGEQYF.

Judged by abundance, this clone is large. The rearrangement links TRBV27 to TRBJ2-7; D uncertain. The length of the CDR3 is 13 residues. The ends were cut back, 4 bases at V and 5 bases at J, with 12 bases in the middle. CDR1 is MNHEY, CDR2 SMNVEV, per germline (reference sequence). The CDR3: CASSWAKYNEQYF. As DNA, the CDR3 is TGTGCCAGCAGTTGGGCGAAGTACAACGAGCAGTACTTC.

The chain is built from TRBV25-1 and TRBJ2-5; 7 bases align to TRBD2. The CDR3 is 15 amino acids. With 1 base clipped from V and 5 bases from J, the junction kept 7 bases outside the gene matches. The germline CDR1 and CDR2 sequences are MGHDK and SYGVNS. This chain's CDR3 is CASSEFREAGETQYF. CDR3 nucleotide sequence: TGTGCCAGCAGTGAATTCCGGGAAGCGGGGGAGACCCAGTACTTC.

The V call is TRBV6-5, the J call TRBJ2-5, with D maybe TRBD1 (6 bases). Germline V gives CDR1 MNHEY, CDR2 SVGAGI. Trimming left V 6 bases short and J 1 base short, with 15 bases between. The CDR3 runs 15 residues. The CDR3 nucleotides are TGTGCCAGCAGCCGCAACAGGGCTTCCCAAGAGACCCAGTACTTC. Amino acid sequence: CASSRNRASQETQYF.

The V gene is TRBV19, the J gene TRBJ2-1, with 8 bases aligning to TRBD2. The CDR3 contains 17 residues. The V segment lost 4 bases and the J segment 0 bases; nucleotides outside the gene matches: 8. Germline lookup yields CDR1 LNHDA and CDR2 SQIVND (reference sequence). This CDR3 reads CASSTPLAGISYNEQFF. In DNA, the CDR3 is TGTGCCAGTAGTACCCCGTTAGCGGGGATCTCCTACAATGAGCAGTTCTTC.

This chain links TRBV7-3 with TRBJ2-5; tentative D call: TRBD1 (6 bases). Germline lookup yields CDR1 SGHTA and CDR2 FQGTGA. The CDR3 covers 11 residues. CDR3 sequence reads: CVSLTGETQYF. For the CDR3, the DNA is TGTGTAAGCTTAACAGGGGAGACCCAGTACTTC.

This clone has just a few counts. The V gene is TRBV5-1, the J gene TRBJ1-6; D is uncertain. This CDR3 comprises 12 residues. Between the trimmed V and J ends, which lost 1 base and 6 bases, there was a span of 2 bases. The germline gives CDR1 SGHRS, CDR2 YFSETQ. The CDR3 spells CASSLFNSPLHF. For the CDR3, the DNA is TGCGCCAGCAGCTTGTTTAATTCACCCCTCCACTTT.